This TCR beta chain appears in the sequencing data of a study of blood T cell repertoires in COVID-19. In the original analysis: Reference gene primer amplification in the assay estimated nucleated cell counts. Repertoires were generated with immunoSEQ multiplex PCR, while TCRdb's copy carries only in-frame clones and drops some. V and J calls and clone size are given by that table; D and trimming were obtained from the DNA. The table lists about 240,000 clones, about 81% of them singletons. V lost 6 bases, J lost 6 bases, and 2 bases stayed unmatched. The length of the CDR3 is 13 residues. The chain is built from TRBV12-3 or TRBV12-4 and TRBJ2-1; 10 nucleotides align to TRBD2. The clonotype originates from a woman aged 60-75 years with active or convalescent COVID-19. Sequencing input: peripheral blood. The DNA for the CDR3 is TGTGCCAGCAGGGCTAGCGGGGGCAATGAGCAGTTCTTC. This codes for CASRASGGNEQFF.